These T cell receptor beta chains were read from a single sample in a study of blood T cell repertoires in COVID-19. Data came from immunoSEQ multiplex PCR; TCRdb stores just in-frame clones and leaves some out. The sample has about 240,000 clones, 75% to 90% seen once; the top ten hold approximately 7.6%. Sequencing was done on a sample of peripheral blood. Receptors originate from a woman over 75 with COVID-19, enrolled during active disease. CDR3s include the opening cysteine and the closing phenylalanine or tryptophan. The D gene is left open where the match is weak. Expanded clones get a size class; other rows say once, few or many, or leave the size out.

abundance | d_gene | j_gene | v_gene | CDR3nt | CDR3aa
- | - | TRBJ1-1 | TRBV28 | TGTGCCAGCAGTTTTGAGTACACTGAAGCTTTCTTT | CASSFEYTEAFF
- | TRBD1 | TRBJ1-2 | TRBV18 | TGTGCCAGCTCAGAGAATGACTCACAGGGGTATGGCTACACCTTC | CASSENDSQGYGYTF
- | - | TRBJ1-2 | TRBV5-4 | TGTGCCAGCAGCTTGGACAGAAAGCATGGCTACACCTTC | CASSLDRKHGYTF
- | TRBD2 | TRBJ2-1 | TRBV19 | TGTGCCAGTAGTATCAAGTGGAGCTCCAGCGGGAGTAGGCAGTTCTTC | CASSIKWSSSGSRQFF
- | - | TRBJ1-5 | TRBV18 | TGTGCCAGCTCACCACCCCCAAGGGGTAATCAGCCCCAGCATTTT | CASSPPPRGNQPQHF
- | TRBD1 | TRBJ1-5 | TRBV19 | TGTGCCACTCAGACAGGGGGAGGTCATAGACAGCCCCAGCATTTT | CATQTGGGHRQPQHF
- | TRBD1 | TRBJ2-2 | TRBV4-2 | TGTGCCAGCAGCCAACAGCTACCCGGGACAGGGAGGATCGCGAACACCGGGGAGCTGTTTTTT | CASSQQLPGTGRIANTGELFF
- | - | TRBJ1-1 | TRBV5-8 | TGTGCCAGCAGCCGGACAGCACCGAACACTGAAGCTTTCTTT | CASSRTAPNTEAFF
- | - | TRBJ1-2 | TRBV18 | TGTGCCAGCTCACCGGGCAGCAACTATGGCTACACCTTC | CASSPGSNYGYTF
- | - | TRBJ1-6 | TRBV24-1 | TGTGCCACCAGTGAGAGGGTAGTGGATTCACCCCTCCACTTT | CATSERVVDSPLHF
- | - | TRBJ2-3 | TRBV24-1 | TGTGCCACCAGTCTCTCGGGGGGCACAGATACGCAGTATTTT | CATSLSGGTDTQYF
- | - | TRBJ1-6 | TRBV3-1/TRBV3-2 | TGTGCCAGCAGCCAACAGGGAGGCTCACCCCTCCACTTT | CASSQQGGSPLHF
- | TRBD1 | TRBJ1-2 | TRBV10-3 | TGTGCCATCAGGGGACAGGGTTTAGGCTACACCTTC | CAIRGQGLGYTF
- | - | TRBJ2-3 | TRBV18 | TGTGCCAGCTCACCACGCGGGGAAAGCACAGATACGCAGTATTTT | CASSPRGESTDTQYF
- | - | TRBJ1-4 | TRBV5-1 | TGCGCCAGCAGACCGGGGTCCGGGGTGACTAATGAAAAACTGTTTTTT | CASRPGSGVTNEKLFF
- | TRBD1 | TRBJ1-2 | TRBV19 | TGTGCCAGTAGGAGCCGGGACAGCCTCTATGGCTACACCTTC | CASRSRDSLYGYTF
- | - | TRBJ2-1 | TRBV5-4 | TGTGCCAGCAGCTTCCCCAGAGAGGGTGAGCAGTTCTTC | CASSFPREGEQFF
- | - | TRBJ2-1 | TRBV6-5 | TGTGCCAGCAGTTACTCGATAACTACCTACAATGAGCAGTTCTTC | CASSYSITTYNEQFF
- | - | TRBJ1-1 | TRBV5-4 | TGTGCCAGCAGCGCCCCACGGACAGCGGAAGCTTTCTTT | CASSAPRTAEAFF
- | TRBD1 | TRBJ1-6 | TRBV4-1 | TGCGCCAGCAGCCAGAGACAGGGGGCTCAGGCCTCACCCCTCCACTTT | CASSQRQGAQASPLHF
- | - | TRBJ1-5 | TRBV27 | TGTGCCAGCAGCCTCAGGGGCTACAATCAGCCCCAGCATTTT | CASSLRGYNQPQHF
few | - | TRBJ1-1 | TRBV11-2 | TGTGCCAGCAGCTTAGGGCAGTTGGCTTTCTTT | CASSLGQLAFF
- | - | TRBJ1-1 | TRBV18 | TGTGCCAGCTCAAGTGGGGGCCGGACTGAAGCTTTCTTT | CASSSGGRTEAFF
- | TRBD1 | TRBJ1-1 | TRBV27 | TGTGCCAGTTCTACAGGGGACTCTGAAGCTTTCTTT | CASSTGDSEAFF
- | - | TRBJ1-1 | TRBV9 | TGTGCCAGCAGCGCCGACCTGAACAGGAACACTGAAGCTTTCTTT | CASSADLNRNTEAFF
- | - | TRBJ1-2 | TRBV12-3/TRBV12-4 | TGTGCCAGCAGTTCTAACAGGGTCCGCTACACCTTC | CASSSNRVRYTF
- | TRBD2 | TRBJ2-5 | TRBV5-6 | TGTGCCAGCACCCTAGCGGGTGGGTTCCAAGAGACCCAGTACTTC | CASTLAGGFQETQYF
- | - | TRBJ2-3 | TRBV2 | TGTGCCAGCACGGGGGACTCTCCCGGTACGCAGTATTTT | CASTGDSPGTQYF
- | - | TRBJ1-1 | TRBV11-2 | TGTGCCACCTCCTGGGGGGGCACTGAAGCTTTCTTT | CATSWGGTEAFF
- | - | TRBJ2-5 | TRBV20-1 | TGCAGTGCTAGCAGTGAGACCCAGTACTTC | CSASSETQYF
many | - | TRBJ2-7 | TRBV27 | TGTGCCAGCAGCTCCAACAGGAGAGGCGAGCAGTACTTC | CASSSNRRGEQYF
once | - | TRBJ2-2 | TRBV24-1 | TGTGCCACCAGTGATTTAGGCAGGGGCGACACCGGGGAGCTGTTTTTT | CATSDLGRGDTGELFF
- | TRBD2 | TRBJ2-7 | TRBV4-3 | TGCGCCAGCAGCCAAGACAGCGGGAGGGTACGGCAGCAGTACTTC | CASSQDSGRVRQQYF
- | - | TRBJ1-5 | TRBV28 | TGTGCCAGCAGTTCCCGGGGTTACGTTGGGAATCAGCCCCAGCATTTT | CASSSRGYVGNQPQHF
- | TRBD2 | TRBJ2-4 | TRBV6-5 | TGTGCCAGCAGCTCTAGCGGGAGGGCTCGGGACATTCAGTACTTC | CASSSSGRARDIQYF
- | - | TRBJ2-5 | TRBV6-5 | TGTGCCAGCAAACGGGGGATCCAAGAGACCCAGTACTTC | CASKRGIQETQYF
- | - | TRBJ1-1 | TRBV11-3 | TGTGTCAGCAGCCAAGGAGGGAACACTGAAGCTTTCTTT | CVSSQGGNTEAFF
- | - | TRBJ2-3 | TRBV3-1/TRBV3-2 | TGTGCCAGCAGCCAAGTATCGGGAAATACGCAGTATTTT | CASSQVSGNTQYF
- | - | TRBJ2-1 | TRBV19 | TGTGCCAGTAGTATAGATACCCACGGGAGCGGTGGAAACAATGAGCAGTTCTTC | CASSIDTHGSGGNNEQFF
- | - | TRBJ1-1 | TRBV7-3 | TGTGCCAGCAGCAGGGACTCCGGTTCAGGTGAAGCTTTCTTT | CASSRDSGSGEAFF
- | TRBD2 | TRBJ2-1 | TRBV7-2 | TGTGCCAGCAGCTTTTCCCTAGCGGGAATGGTGACGCAGTTCTTC | CASSFSLAGMVTQFF
- | TRBD2 | TRBJ2-2 | TRBV28 | TGTGCCAGCACCTGGGGGGGCGGGGAGCTGTTTTTT | CASTWGGGELFF
few | TRBD2 | TRBJ2-1 | TRBV5-1 | TGCGCCAGCAGCCCGGATAGCGGGAGGGCCTATGAGCAGTTCTTC | CASSPDSGRAYEQFF
- | - | TRBJ1-5 | TRBV5-1 | TGCGCCAGCAGCTTGTCGGGTGGTCAGCCCCAGCATTTT | CASSLSGGQPQHF
- | TRBD2 | TRBJ2-3 | TRBV9 | TGTGCCAGCAGCGTAGCTTTAAGCGGGAGAACTACAGATACGCAGTATTTT | CASSVALSGRTTDTQYF
- | TRBD2 | TRBJ2-7 | TRBV5-1 | TGCGCCAGCAGCCTACGCATAGCGGGAGGAGCCGAGCAGTACTTC | CASSLRIAGGAEQYF
- | TRBD1 | TRBJ2-5 | TRBV5-1 | TGCGCCAGCAGCTCCTTACAGGGGGCAGGAGGAGAGACCCAGTACTTC | CASSSLQGAGGETQYF
- | - | TRBJ1-2 | TRBV6-2/TRBV6-3 | TGTGCCAGCAGCCACACAGCTATGTATGGCTACACCTTC | CASSHTAMYGYTF
- | TRBD1 | TRBJ2-2 | TRBV9 | TGTGCCAGCAGCGTAGTTGGGACAGCCCCCGGGGAGCTGTTTTTT | CASSVVGTAPGELFF